What follows is one TCR beta chain and its context. The data derive from a study of cytomegalovirus exposure and HLA in healthy donors. Background on the study: Within the Caucasian-associated ancestry cluster were roughly 81% of the approximately 370 genotyped donors.

The CDR3 spans 16 residues. Deletions cut 1 base from V and 4 bases from J, with 17 bases between. From germline, CDR1 is SGHRS and CDR2 YFSETQ. Primers included in the PCR were 60 Vbeta and 13 Jbeta primers. Clones were read by immunoSEQ multiplex PCR, and TCRdb kept only the in-frame ones, dropping some. The sample lists 85,000 to 120,000 clones, around three quarters seen once, with roughly 6% in the top ten. The sequenced material came from PBMCs. The sequence was obtained from a woman in her 50s in good health and CMV-seropositive. V and J are TRBV5-1 and TRBJ1-1; maybe TRBD1 (6 bases). The CDR3 loop is CASSLLKGGASTEAFF. CDR3 DNA sequence: TGCGCCAGCAGCTTGTTGAAAGGGGGAGCGAGCACTGAAGCTTTCTTT.